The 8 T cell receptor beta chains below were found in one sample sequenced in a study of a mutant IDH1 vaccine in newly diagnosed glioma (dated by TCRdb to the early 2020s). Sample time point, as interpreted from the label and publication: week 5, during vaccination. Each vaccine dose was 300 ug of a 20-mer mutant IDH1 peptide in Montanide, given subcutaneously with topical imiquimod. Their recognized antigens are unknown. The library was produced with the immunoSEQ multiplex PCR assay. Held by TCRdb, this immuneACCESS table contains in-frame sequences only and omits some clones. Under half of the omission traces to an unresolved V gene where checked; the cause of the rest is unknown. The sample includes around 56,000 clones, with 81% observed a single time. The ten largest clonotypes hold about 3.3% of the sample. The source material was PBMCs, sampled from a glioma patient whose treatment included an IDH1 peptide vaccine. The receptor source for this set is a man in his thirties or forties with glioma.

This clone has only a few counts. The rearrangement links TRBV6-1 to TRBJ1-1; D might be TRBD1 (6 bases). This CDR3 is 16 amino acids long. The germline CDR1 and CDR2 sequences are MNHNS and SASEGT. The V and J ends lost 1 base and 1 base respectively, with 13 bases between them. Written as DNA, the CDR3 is TGTGCCAGCAGTGAAGGTAGGGGGGGCCCGAACACTGAAGCTTTCTTT. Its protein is CASSEGRGGPNTEAFF.

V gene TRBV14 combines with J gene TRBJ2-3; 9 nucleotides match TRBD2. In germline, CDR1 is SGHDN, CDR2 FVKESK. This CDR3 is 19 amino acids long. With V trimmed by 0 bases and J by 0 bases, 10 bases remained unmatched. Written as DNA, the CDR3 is TGTGCCAGCAGCCAAGATAATGGAGCGGGGGGACTGAGCACAGATACGCAGTATTTT. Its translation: CASSQDNGAGGLSTDTQYF.

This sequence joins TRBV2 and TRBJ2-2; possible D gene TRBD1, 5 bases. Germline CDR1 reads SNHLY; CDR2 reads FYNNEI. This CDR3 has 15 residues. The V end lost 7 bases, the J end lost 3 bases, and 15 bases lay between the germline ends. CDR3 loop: CASNVGQGDTGELFF. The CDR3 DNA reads TGTGCCAGCAACGTCGGACAAGGTGACACCGGGGAGCTGTTTTTT.

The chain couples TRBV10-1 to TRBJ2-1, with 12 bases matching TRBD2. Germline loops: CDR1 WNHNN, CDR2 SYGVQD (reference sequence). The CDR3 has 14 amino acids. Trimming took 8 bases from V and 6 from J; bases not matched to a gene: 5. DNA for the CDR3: TGCGCCAGCCAACTAGCGGGGGGACTCAATGAGCAGTTCTTC. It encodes CASQLAGGLNEQFF.

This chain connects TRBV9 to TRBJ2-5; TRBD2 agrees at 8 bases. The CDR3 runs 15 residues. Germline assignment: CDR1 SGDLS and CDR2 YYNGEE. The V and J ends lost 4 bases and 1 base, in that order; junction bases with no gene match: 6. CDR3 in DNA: TGTGCCAGCAGCTATGCGGGGGGTCTCCAAGAGACCCAGTACTTC. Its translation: CASSYAGGLQETQYF.

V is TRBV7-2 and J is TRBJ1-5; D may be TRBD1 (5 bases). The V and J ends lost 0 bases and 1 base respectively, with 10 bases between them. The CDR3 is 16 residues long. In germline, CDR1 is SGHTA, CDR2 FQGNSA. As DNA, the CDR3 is TGTGCCAGCAGCTTAGCGCAGGGACTGAGCAATCAGCCCCAGCATTTT. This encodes CASSLAQGLSNQPQHF.

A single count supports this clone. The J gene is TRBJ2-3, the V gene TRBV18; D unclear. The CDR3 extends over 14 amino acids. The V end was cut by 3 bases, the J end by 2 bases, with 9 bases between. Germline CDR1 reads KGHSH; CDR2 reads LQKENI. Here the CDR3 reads CASSPRTLTDTQYF. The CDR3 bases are TGTGCCAGCTCACCTCGGACCCTCACAGATACGCAGTATTTT.

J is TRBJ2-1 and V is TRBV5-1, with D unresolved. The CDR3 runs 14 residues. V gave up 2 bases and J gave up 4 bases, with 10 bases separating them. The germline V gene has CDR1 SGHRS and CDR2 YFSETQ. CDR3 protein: CASSFGHSYNEQFF. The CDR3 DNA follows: TGCGCCAGCAGCTTTGGGCACTCTTACAATGAGCAGTTCTTC.